Following are 20 T cell receptor beta chains from one sample sequenced in a study of T cell responses to AZD1222 COVID-19 vaccine. Profiled with immunoSEQ multiplex PCR; TCRdb holds only in-frame clones, not every one. The sample has around 100,000 clones; just over 90% are singletons. Sequences were derived from peripheral blood, sampled on day 0 of AZD1222 vaccination. These receptors were obtained from an adult in good health.

The chain uses TRBV6-1 and TRBJ1-3, with 7 bases identical to TRBD1. CDR1 and CDR2 from the germline V gene are MNHNS and SASEGT. With 0 bases clipped from V and 2 bases from J, the junction kept 7 bases outside the gene matches. The CDR3 runs 17 residues. The CDR3, as DNA: TGTGCCAGCAGTGAAGCGGAGAACGACAGGGCTGGAAACACCATATATTTT. Translated, it gives CASSEAENDRAGNTIYF.

The CDR3: CASSLRGQETQYF. Here the CDR3 DNA reads TGTGCCAGCAGCTTAAGAGGCCAAGAGACCCAGTACTTC. This rearrangement joins TRBV7-3 to TRBJ2-5; the D is unclear. This CDR3 region has 13 residues. V shed 1 base and J shed 1 base, with 4 bases lying between them. Per the germline V gene, CDR1 is SGHTA and CDR2 is FQGTGA.

On this clone: Other DNA sequences in this specimen translate into the identical CDR3. The CDR3 nucleotides are TGTGCCAGTAGTATTGGGGGTCAGCCCCAGCATTTT. This gives the protein CASSIGGQPQHF. The chain is built from TRBV19 and TRBJ1-5, with D possibly being TRBD1 (5 bases). The CDR3 is 12 residues long. Trimming shortened V by 3 bases and J by 6 bases, and 6 bases separated the two germline ends. The germline gives CDR1 LNHDA, CDR2 SQIVND (reference sequence).

In DNA, the CDR3 is TGTGCCAGCAGCTCGATCCGGGACTCGGCTTATTCACCCCTCCACTTT. This codes for CASSSIRDSAYSPLHF. The rearrangement joins TRBV7-8 to TRBJ1-6; a weak D match, TRBD1 (5 bases). CDR1 and CDR2 from the germline V gene are SGHVS and FQNEAQ. This CDR3 has 16 residues. V was trimmed by 4 bases and J by 8 bases, leaving 18 bases between them.

The chain joins TRBV29-1 to TRBJ1-1, with unresolved D. V was trimmed by 3 bases and J by 0 bases, leaving 8 bases between them. The CDR3 is 13 amino acids. CDR1 and CDR2 (germline): SQVTM, ANQGSEA. The CDR3 DNA reads TGCAGCGTTGAGGTGGTGGTGAACACTGAAGCTTTCTTT. The encoded protein is CSVEVVVNTEAFF.

V gene TRBV4-1 combines with J gene TRBJ1-4, with a weak D call TRBD1 (6 bases). Germline assignment: CDR1 MGHRA and CDR2 YSYEKL. V was clipped by 1 base and J by 6 bases, with 15 bases between them. The CDR3 totals 16 residues. In DNA form, the CDR3 reads TGCGCCAGCAGCCAAGCTCAACAGGGAGAGGATGAAAAACTGTTTTTT. Its protein is CASSQAQQGEDEKLFF.

The chain combines TRBV10-3 with TRBJ1-3, with D uncertain. Deletions cut 1 base from V and 2 bases from J, with 6 bases between. CDR3 length: 14 amino acids. Germline loops: CDR1 ENHRY, CDR2 SYGVKD. CDR3: CAISELRTGNTIYF. The CDR3 nucleotides are TGTGCCATCAGTGAGTTGCGAACTGGAAACACCATATATTTT.

The chain joins TRBV5-5 to TRBJ2-7, with D tentatively TRBD2 (6 bases). V lost 1 base, J lost 0 bases, and 11 bases lay in between. The V gene's germline CDR1 is SGHKS and CDR2 YYEKEE (reference sequence). The CDR3 length is 15 residues. Here the CDR3 DNA reads TGTGCCAGCAGCTTGTTCGCGGGGAGCTCCTACGAGCAGTACTTC. Translating it yields CASSLFAGSSYEQYF. The entire variable domain, with the rest obtained from reference TRBV5-5 and TRBJ2-7, is as follows: DAGVTQSPTHLIKTRGQQVTLRCSPISGHKSVSWYQQVLGQGPQFIFQYYEKEERGRGNFPDRFSARQFPNYSSELNVNALLLGDSALYLCASSLFAGSSYEQYFGPGTRLTVT.

A remark on this clone: Other nucleotide sequences in the sample specify the same CDR3. The chain has TRBV28 and TRBJ1-2, with no clear D. Germline loops: CDR1 MDHEN, CDR2 SYDVKM. The CDR3 totals 12 residues. Trimming left V 2 bases short and J 3 bases short, with 4 bases between. Here the CDR3 reads CASSLRDYGYTF. The CDR3 nucleotides read TGTGCCAGCAGTTTAAGGGACTATGGCTACACCTTC.

The chain recombines TRBV7-9 with TRBJ2-1; 13 bases fit TRBD2. CDR1 SEHNR and CDR2 FQNEAQ come from the germline V gene (reference sequence). The junction had 7 bases not matched to a gene; V was cut back by 6 bases and J by 5 bases. The CDR3 totals 16 residues. CDR3: CASRQPGLAGNNEQFF. In nucleotides, the CDR3 is TGTGCCAGCAGGCAACCGGGACTAGCGGGGAACAATGAGCAGTTCTTC.

The chain is built from TRBV27 and TRBJ2-3; D is possibly TRBD1 (8 bases). Germline CDR1 is MNHEY and CDR2 is SMNVEV (reference sequence). The CDR3 contains 12 residues. V was clipped by 4 bases and J by 10 bases, with 12 bases between them. This CDR3 is CASSSTGGAQYF. The CDR3 region has the DNA TGTGCCAGCAGTTCAACAGGGGGGGCGCAGTATTTT.

V and J are TRBV4-1 and TRBJ2-5; 9 bases are a match to TRBD2. J was trimmed by 2 bases and V by 4 bases; bases with no gene match: 20. The CDR3 runs 20 residues. Germline CDR1 and CDR2: MGHRA and YSYEKL. The CDR3 loop reads CASSPRRGLAGDSGQETQYF. CDR3 sequence (DNA): TGCGCCAGCAGCCCTCGAAGGGGGTTAGCGGGGGATTCGGGTCAAGAGACCCAGTACTTC.

This clone was detected only a few times. The chain combines TRBV7-9 with TRBJ1-1; D possibly corresponds to TRBD1 (5 bases). Trimming stripped 5 bases from V and 4 bases from J, with 23 bases between. Germline CDR1 and CDR2: SEHNR and FQNEAQ (reference sequence). This CDR3 comprises 17 residues. The CDR3 is CASSPPWRGPVITEAFF. For the CDR3, the DNA is TGTGCCAGCAGCCCACCCTGGAGGGGACCCGTAATCACTGAAGCTTTCTTT.

CDR3 amino acids: CASSFSAVGILLNTGELFF. The CDR3 region has the DNA TGTGCCAGTAGTTTTTCCGCGGTGGGGATCCTGCTAAACACCGGGGAGCTGTTTTTT. The chain carries TRBV19 and TRBJ2-2; D not resolved. Trimming removed 5 bases at V and 2 bases at J, with 24 bases between. There are 19 residues in the CDR3. CDR1 LNHDA and CDR2 SQIVND come from the germline V gene (reference sequence).

This chain uses TRBV7-2 with TRBJ2-3; weak D call: TRBD1 (5 bases). The length of the CDR3 is 14 residues. Trimming cost V 3 bases and J 4 bases, with 11 bases left between them. CDR1 and CDR2 (germline): SGHTA, FQGNSA. The CDR3 protein is CASSLTYRSDTQYF. CDR3 bases: TGTGCCAGCAGCTTGACTTACAGGTCAGATACGCAGTATTTT. Based on the CDR3 plus reference TRBV7-2 and TRBJ2-3, the full variable domain is GAGVSQSPSNKVTEKGKDVELRCDPISGHTALYWYRQSLGQGLEFLIYFQGNSAPDKSGLPSDRFSAERTGGSVSTLTIQRTQQEDSAVYLCASSLTYRSDTQYFGPGTRLTVL.

J is TRBJ2-5 and V is TRBV5-6; D call uncertain. The germline V gene encodes CDR1 SGHDT and CDR2 YYEEEE. This CDR3 is 14 amino acids long. Trimming removed 2 bases at V and 2 bases at J, with 10 bases between. This CDR3 reads CASSFNPGQETQYF. Written as DNA, the CDR3 is TGTGCCAGCAGCTTTAATCCGGGTCAAGAGACCCAGTACTTC.

This clone showed up just once. The chain employs TRBV7-2 and TRBJ2-3; D remains unclear. Per germline, CDR1 SGHTA and CDR2 FQGNSA. Trimming left V 8 bases short and J 3 bases short, with 12 bases between. The CDR3 has 13 amino acids. The CDR3 bases are TGTGCCAGCCTACGCATTCCGACAGATACGCAGTATTTT. Amino acid sequence: CASLRIPTDTQYF.

The chain links TRBV30 to TRBJ1-4; a possible D gene is TRBD1 (5 bases). Deletions cut 1 base from V and 5 bases from J, with 11 bases between. CDR3 length: 14 amino acids. CDR1 GTSNPN and CDR2 SVGIG come from the germline V gene (reference sequence). The CDR3 nucleotides read TGTGCCTGGAGTGGGGGCGGTGGAAATGAAAAACTGTTTTTT. This encodes CAWSGGGGNEKLFF.

This clone was detected a few times. In DNA, the CDR3 is TGTGCCAGCTCACCACTAGGCCAAGAGACCCAGTACTTC. It is translated as CASSPLGQETQYF. The J gene is TRBJ2-5, the V gene TRBV18, with no clear D. The ends were cut back, 1 base at V and 1 base at J, with 4 bases in the middle. Germline CDR1 is KGHSH and CDR2 is LQKENI. The CDR3 extends over 13 amino acids.

J is TRBJ1-2 and V is TRBV6-5; perhaps TRBD1 as D (5 bases). V lost 8 bases and J lost 3, with 16 bases in between. CDR1 and CDR2 (germline): MNHEY, SVGAGI. The CDR3 runs 14 residues. The DNA for the CDR3 is TGTGCCAGCGGGGGGAGTGAAGTGGACTATGGCTACACCTTC. Translation: CASGGSEVDYGYTF.